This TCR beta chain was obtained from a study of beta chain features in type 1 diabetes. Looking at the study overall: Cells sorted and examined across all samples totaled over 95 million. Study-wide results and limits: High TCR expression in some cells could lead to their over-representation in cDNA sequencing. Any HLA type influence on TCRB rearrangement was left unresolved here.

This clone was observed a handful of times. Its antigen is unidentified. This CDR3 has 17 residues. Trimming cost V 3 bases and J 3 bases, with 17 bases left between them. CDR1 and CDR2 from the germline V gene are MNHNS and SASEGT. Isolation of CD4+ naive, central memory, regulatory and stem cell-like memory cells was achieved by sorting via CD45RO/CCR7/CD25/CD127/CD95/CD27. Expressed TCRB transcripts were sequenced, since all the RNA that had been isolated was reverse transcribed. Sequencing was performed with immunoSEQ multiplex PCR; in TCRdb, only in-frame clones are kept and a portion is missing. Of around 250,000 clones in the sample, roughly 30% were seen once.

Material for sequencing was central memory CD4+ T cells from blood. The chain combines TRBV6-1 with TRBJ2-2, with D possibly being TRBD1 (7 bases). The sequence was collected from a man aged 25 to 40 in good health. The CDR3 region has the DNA TGTGCCAGCAGTGACCGGGCCAGGGGGGTATACACCGGGGAGCTGTTTTTT. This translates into CASSDRARGVYTGELFF.